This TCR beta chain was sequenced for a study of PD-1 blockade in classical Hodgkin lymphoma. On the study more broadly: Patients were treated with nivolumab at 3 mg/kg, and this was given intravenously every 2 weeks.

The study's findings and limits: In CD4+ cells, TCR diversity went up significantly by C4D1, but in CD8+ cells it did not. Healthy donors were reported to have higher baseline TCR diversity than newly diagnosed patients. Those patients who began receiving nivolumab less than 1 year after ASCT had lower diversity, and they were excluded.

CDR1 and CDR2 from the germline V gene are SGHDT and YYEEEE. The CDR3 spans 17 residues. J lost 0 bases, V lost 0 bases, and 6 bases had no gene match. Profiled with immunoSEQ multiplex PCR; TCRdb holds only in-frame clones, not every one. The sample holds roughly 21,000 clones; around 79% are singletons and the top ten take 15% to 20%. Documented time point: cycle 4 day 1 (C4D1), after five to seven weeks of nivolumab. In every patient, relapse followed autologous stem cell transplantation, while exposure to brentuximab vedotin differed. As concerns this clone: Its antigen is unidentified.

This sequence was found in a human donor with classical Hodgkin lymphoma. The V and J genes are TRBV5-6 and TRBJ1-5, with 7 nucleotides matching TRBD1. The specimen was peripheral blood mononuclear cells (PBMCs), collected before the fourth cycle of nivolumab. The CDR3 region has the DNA TGTGCCAGCAGCTTGGCCGGGACAGCTTATAGCAATCAGCCCCAGCATTTT. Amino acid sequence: CASSLAGTAYSNQPQHF.